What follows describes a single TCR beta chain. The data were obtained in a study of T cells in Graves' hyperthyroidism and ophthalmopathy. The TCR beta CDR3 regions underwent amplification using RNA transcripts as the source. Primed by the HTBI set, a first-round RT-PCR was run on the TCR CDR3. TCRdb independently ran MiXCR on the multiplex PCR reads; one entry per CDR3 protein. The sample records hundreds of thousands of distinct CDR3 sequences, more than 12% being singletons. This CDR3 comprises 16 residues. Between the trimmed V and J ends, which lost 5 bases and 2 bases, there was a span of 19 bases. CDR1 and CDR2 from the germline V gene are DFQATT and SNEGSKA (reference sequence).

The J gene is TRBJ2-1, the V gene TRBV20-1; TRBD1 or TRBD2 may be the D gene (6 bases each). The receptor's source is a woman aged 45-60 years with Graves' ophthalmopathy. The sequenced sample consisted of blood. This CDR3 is CSAGGRGGGAYNEQFF. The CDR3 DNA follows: TGCAGTGCTGGGGGTCGAGGGGGAGGAGCCTACAATGAGCAGTTCTTC.